This paragraph reports one T cell receptor beta chain. Its antigen is unidentified. The data derive from a study of metastatic and nonmetastatic thyroid tumors. Study information: For malignant and benign thyroid patients, tumor or nodule tissue and blood were the sources whose repertoires were compared.

The CDR3 consists of 17 residues. Germline lookup yields CDR1 SNHLY and CDR2 FYNNEI. Trimming took 7 bases from V and 4 from J, leaving 20 bases between them. In the source study's methods: Variation in CDR3 across clinicopathological groups served as the basis for constructing a distant-metastasis classifier in papillary thyroid cancer. TCRdb reanalyzed the PCR reads via MiXCR. TCRdb's processing, not the study's, gives the V and J calls here. This sample has 45,000 or so clones, with about 4% found just once. Study conclusions and caveats: TCR beta diversity was reportedly significantly higher in malignant thyroid tumors than benign nodules, in blood and tumor.

Prior to thyroid surgery, none of the patients had received any treatment. The V and J genes are TRBV2 and TRBJ2-6, with D uncertain. The sequence derives from a female donor with papillary thyroid cancer or a benign thyroid nodule (not recorded which). Some clones in this sample may be carry-over from other donors' samples. Sequencing was performed on blood. CDR3 residues: CASIAWPISSGANVLTF. DNA for the CDR3: TGTGCCAGCATCGCATGGCCGATTTCCTCCGGGGCCAACGTCCTGACTTTC. The full variable domain, in which reference TRBV2 and TRBJ2-6 provide the parts outside the CDR3, is EPEVTQTPSHQVTQMGQEVILRCVPISNHLYFYWYRQILGQKVEFLVSFYNNEISEKSEIFDDQFSVERPDGSNFTLKIRSTKLEDSAMYFCASIAWPISSGANVLTFGAGSRLTVL.